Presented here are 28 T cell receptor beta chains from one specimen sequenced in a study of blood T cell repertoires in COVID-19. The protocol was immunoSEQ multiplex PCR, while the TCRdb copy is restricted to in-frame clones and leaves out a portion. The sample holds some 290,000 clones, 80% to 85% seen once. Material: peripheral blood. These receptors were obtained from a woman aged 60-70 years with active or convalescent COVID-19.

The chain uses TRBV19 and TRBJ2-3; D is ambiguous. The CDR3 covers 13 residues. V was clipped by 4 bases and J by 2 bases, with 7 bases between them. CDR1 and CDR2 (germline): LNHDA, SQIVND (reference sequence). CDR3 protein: CASSTSLTDTQYF. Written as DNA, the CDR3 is TGTGCCAGTAGTACCAGTCTCACAGATACGCAGTATTTT.

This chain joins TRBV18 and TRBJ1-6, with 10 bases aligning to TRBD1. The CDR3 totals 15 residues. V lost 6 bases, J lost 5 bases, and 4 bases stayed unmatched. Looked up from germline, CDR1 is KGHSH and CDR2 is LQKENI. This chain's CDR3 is CASSPGTGDNSPLHF. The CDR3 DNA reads TGTGCCAGCTCGCCTGGGACAGGGGATAATTCACCCCTCCACTTT. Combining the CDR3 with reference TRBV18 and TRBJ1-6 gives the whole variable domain NAGVMQNPRHLVRRRGQEARLRCSPMKGHSHVYWYRQLPEEGLKFMVYLQKENIIDESGMPKERFSAEFPKEGPSILRIQQVVRGDSAAYFCASSPGTGDNSPLHFGNGTRLTVT.

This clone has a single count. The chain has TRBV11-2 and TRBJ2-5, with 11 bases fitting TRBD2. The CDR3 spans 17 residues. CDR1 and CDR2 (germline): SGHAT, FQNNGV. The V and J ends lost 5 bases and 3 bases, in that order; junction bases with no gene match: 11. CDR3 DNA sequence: TGTGCCAGCAGCGCCGGCCGACTAGCGGGGTATGAAGAGACCCAGTACTTC. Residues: CASSAGRLAGYEETQYF.

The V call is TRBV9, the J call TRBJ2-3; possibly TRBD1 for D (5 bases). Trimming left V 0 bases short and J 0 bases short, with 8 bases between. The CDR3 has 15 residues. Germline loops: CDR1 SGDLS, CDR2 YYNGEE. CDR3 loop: CASSVGTGSTDTQYF. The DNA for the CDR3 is TGTGCCAGCAGCGTAGGAACAGGCAGCACAGATACGCAGTATTTT. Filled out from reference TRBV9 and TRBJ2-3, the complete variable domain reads DSGVTQTPKHLITATGQRVTLRCSPRSGDLSVYWYQQSLDQGLQFLIQYYNGEERAKGNILERFSAQQFPDLHSELNLSSLELGDSALYFCASSVGTGSTDTQYFGPGTRLTVL.

CDR3 in DNA: TGTGCCAGCAGCGCGGCAGGGGGCCGAGATACGCAGTATTTT. The encoded protein is CASSAAGGRDTQYF. The rearrangement joins TRBV9 to TRBJ2-3, with 8 bases lining up with TRBD1. Germline lookup yields CDR1 SGDLS and CDR2 YYNGEE. This CDR3 comprises 14 residues. The V gene end was trimmed by 3 bases and the J gene end by 5 bases; junction bases not matched to a gene: 5.

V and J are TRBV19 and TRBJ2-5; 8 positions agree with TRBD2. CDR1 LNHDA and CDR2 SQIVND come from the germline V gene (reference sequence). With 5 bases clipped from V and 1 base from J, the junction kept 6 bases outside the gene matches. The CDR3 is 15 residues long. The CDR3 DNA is TGTGCCAGTAGTGCACAGCGGGGGACCCAAGAGACCCAGTACTTC. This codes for CASSAQRGTQETQYF.

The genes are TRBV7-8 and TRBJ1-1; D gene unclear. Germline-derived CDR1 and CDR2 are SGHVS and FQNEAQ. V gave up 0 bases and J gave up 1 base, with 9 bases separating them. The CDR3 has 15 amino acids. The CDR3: CASSLAWAPNTEAFF. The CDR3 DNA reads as TGTGCCAGCAGCTTAGCCTGGGCCCCGAACACTGAAGCTTTCTTT.

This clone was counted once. CDR3 protein: CASSSQGISNQPQHF. As DNA, the CDR3 is TGTGCCAGCTCCTCACAGGGGATTAGCAATCAGCCCCAGCATTTT. The rearrangement links TRBV18 to TRBJ1-5; 7 nucleotides match TRBD1. Trimming at V came to 6 bases and at J to 0 bases, leaving 5 bases not matched to a gene. This CDR3 spans 15 amino acids. Looked up from germline, CDR1 is KGHSH and CDR2 is LQKENI.

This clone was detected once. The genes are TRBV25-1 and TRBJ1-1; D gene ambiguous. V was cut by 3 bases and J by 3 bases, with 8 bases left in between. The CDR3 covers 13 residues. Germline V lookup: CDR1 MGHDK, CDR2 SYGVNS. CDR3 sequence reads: CASSDLRHTEAFF. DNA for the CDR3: TGTGCCAGCAGTGATCTGCGGCACACTGAAGCTTTCTTT.

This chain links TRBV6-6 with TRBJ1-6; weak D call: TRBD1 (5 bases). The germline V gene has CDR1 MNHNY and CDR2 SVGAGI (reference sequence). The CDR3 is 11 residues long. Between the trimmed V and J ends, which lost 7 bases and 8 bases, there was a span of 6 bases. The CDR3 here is CASTGDSPLHF. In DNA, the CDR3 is TGTGCCAGCACGGGGGATTCACCCCTCCACTTT.

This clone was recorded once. CDR3 residues: CASSHRDCGLASYEQYF. Written as DNA, the CDR3 is TGCGCCAGCAGTCATCGGGACTGTGGTTTGGCCTCCTACGAGCAGTACTTC. This chain connects TRBV23-1 to TRBJ2-7; D is perhaps TRBD2 (6 bases). TRBV23-1 is an ORF; its function is uncertain. Trimming cost V 3 bases and J 0 bases, with 18 bases left between them. The CDR3 extends over 17 amino acids.

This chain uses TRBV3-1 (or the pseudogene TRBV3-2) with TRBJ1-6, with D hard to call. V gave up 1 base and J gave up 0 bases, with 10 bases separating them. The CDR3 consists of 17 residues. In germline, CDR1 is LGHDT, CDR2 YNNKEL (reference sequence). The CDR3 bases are TGTGCCAGCAGCCAAGTCATCTATAGCTCCTATAATTCACCCCTCCACTTT. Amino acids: CASSQVIYSSYNSPLHF.

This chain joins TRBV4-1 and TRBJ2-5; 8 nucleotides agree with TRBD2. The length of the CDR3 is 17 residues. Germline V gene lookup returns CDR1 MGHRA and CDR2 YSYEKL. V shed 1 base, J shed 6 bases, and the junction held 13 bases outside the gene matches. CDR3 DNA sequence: TGCGCCAGCAGCCAAGCCCGCGCGGGACTAGGATTAAAGACCCAGTACTTC. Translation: CASSQARAGLGLKTQYF.

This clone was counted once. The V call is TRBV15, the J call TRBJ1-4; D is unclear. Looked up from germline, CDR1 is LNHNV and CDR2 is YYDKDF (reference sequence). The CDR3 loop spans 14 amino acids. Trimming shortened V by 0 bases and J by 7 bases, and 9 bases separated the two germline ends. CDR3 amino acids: CATSRDVGVEKLFF. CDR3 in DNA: TGTGCCACCAGCAGAGATGTGGGAGTTGAAAAACTGTTTTTT.

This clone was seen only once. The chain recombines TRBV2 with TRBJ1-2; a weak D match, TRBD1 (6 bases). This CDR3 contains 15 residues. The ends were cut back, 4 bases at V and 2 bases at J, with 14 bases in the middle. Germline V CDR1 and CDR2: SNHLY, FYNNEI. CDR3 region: CASSGLGDKNYGYTF. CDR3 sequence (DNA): TGTGCCAGCAGTGGCTTGGGGGACAAAAACTATGGCTACACCTTC. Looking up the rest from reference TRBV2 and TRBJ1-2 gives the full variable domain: EPEVTQTPSHQVTQMGQEVILRCVPISNHLYFYWYRQILGQKVEFLVSFYNNEISEKSEIFDDQFSVERPDGSNFTLKIRSTKLEDSAMYFCASSGLGDKNYGYTFGSGTRLTVV.

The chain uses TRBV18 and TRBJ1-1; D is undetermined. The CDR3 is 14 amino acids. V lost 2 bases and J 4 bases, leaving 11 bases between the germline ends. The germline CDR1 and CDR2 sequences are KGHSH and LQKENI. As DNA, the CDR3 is TGTGCCAGCTCACCAAAGGTTGGGAGCACTGAAGCTTTCTTT. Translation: CASSPKVGSTEAFF.

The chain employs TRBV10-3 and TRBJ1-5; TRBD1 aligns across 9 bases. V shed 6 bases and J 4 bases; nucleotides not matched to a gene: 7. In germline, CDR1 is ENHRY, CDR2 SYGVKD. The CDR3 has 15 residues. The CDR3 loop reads CAISMTGGRNQPQHF. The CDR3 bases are TGTGCCATCAGCATGACAGGGGGGCGGAATCAGCCCCAGCATTTT.

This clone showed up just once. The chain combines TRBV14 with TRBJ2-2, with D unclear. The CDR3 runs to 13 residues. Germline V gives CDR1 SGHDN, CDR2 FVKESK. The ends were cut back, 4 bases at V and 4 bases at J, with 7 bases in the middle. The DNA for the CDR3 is TGTGCCAGCAGCCTGTCGGTCACCGGGGAGCTGTTTTTT. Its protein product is CASSLSVTGELFF. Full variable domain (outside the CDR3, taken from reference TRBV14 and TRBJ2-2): EAGVTQFPSHSVIEKGQTVTLRCDPISGHDNLYWYRRVMGKEIKFLLHFVKESKQDESGMPNNRFLAERTGGTYSTLKVQPAELEDSGVYFCASSLSVTGELFFGEGSRLTVL.

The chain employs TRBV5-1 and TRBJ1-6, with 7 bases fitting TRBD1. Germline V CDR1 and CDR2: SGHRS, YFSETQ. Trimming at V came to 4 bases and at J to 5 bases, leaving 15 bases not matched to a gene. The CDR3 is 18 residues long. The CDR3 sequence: CASSLTPTGAGNNSPLHF. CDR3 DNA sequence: TGCGCCAGCAGCCTAACCCCAACAGGGGCGGGGAATAATTCACCCCTCCACTTT.

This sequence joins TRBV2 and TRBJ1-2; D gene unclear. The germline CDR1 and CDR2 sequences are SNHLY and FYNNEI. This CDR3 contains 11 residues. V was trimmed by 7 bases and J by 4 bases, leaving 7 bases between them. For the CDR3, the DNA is TGTGCCAGCATGGCCCTCTATGGCTACACCTTC. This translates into CASMALYGYTF.

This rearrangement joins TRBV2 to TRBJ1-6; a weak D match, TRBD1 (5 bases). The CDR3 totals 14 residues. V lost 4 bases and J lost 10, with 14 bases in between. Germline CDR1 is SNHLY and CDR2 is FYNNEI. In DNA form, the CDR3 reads TGTGCCAGCAGTGTCTCCAGGGAGGGCTCACCCCTCCACTTT. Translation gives CASSVSREGSPLHF.

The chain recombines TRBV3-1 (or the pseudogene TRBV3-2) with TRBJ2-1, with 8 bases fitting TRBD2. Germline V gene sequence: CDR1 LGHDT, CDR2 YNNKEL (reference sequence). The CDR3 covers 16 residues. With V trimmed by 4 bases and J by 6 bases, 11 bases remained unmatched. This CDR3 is CASSPAGGGGSNEQFF. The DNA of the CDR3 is TGTGCCAGCAGCCCCGCGGGGGGCGGGGGCTCCAATGAGCAGTTCTTC.

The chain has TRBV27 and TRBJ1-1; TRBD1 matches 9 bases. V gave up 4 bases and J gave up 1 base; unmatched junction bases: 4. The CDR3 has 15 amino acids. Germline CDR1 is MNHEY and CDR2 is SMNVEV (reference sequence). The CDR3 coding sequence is TGTGCCAGCAGTTCTGGACAGGGGTCGAACACTGAAGCTTTCTTT. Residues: CASSSGQGSNTEAFF.

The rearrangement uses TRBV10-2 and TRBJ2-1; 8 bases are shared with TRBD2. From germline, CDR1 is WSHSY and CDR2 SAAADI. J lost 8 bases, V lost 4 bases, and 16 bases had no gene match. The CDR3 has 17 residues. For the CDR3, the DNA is TGCGCCAGCAGTGGGGAGGCTAGCGGGCGAACTTACGATGAGCAGTTCTTC. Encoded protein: CASSGEASGRTYDEQFF.

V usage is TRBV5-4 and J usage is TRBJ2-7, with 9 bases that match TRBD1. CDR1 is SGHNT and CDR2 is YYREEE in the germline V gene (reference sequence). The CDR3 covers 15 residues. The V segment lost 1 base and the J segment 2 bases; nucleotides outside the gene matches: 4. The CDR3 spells CASSLTGGGPYEQYF. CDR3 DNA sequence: TGTGCCAGCAGCTTGACAGGGGGCGGCCCCTACGAGCAGTACTTC.

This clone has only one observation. CDR3 region: CASSLVGTDQETQYF. The CDR3 coding sequence is TGTGCCAGCAGCTTAGTAGGAACAGACCAAGAGACCCAGTACTTC. The chain uses TRBV7-8 and TRBJ2-5; D not certain. Trimming left V 1 base short and J 0 bases short, with 9 bases between. The CDR3 loop spans 15 amino acids. In germline, CDR1 is SGHVS, CDR2 FQNEAQ.

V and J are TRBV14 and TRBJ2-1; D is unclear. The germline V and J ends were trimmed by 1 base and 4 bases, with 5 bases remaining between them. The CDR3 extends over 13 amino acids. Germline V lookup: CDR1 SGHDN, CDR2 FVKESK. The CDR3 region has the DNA TGTGCCAGCAGCCAAGGCACATACAATGAGCAGTTCTTC. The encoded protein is CASSQGTYNEQFF.

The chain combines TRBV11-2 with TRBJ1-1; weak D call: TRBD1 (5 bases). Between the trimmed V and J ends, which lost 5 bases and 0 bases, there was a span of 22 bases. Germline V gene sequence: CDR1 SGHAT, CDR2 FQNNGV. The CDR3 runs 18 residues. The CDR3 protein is CASSRSRDFNIMNTEAFF. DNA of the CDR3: TGTGCCAGCAGCCGCAGCAGGGATTTCAATATCATGAACACTGAAGCTTTCTTT.